What follows are 20 T cell receptor beta chains derived from one specimen sequenced in a study of T cells after somatic rescue of genetic block. Some clones are missing from TCRdb's copy, which holds only in-frame ones; the method was immunoSEQ multiplex PCR. The data contain 80,000 to 90,000 clones, around 90% of them singletons. Source material: peripheral blood mononuclear cells (PBMCs). The source is a woman younger than 30.

This chain uses TRBV6-1 with TRBJ2-7; TRBD1 matches 9 bases. Germline V gene lookup returns CDR1 MNHNS and CDR2 SASEGT. The junction had 9 bases not matched to a gene; V was cut back by 5 bases and J by 4 bases. The CDR3 contains 15 residues. This CDR3 is CASSKLDRGPYEQYF. The CDR3 region has the DNA TGTGCCAGCAGTAAACTGGACAGGGGCCCATACGAGCAGTACTTC.

V and J are TRBV29-1 and TRBJ1-4; tentative D call: TRBD1 (5 bases). Germline V gives CDR1 SQVTM, CDR2 ANQGSEA. There are 13 residues in the CDR3. Trimming left V 8 bases short and J 6 bases short, with 16 bases between. The CDR3 nucleotides read TGCAGCTACTTGAGCGCGGGGGATGAAAAACTGTTTTTT. Amino acids: CSYLSAGDEKLFF. The full variable domain, its missing parts supplied by reference TRBV29-1 and TRBJ1-4, is SAVISQKPSRDICQRGTSLTIQCQVDSQVTMMFWYRQQPGQSLTLIATANQGSEATYESGFVIDKFPISRPNLTFSTLTVSNMSPEDSSIYLCSYLSAGDEKLFFGSGTQLSVL.

V gene TRBV18 combines with J gene TRBJ1-1; D possibly corresponds to TRBD1 (5 bases). The ends were cut back, 2 bases at V and 1 base at J, with 11 bases in the middle. This CDR3 is 15 amino acids long. Per the germline V gene, CDR1 is KGHSH and CDR2 is LQKENI. CDR3 in amino acids: CASSPEAGGNTEAFF. CDR3 in DNA: TGTGCCAGCTCACCAGAGGCGGGGGGGAACACTGAAGCTTTCTTT. Variable domain in full (rest from reference TRBV18 and TRBJ1-1): NAGVMQNPRHLVRRRGQEARLRCSPMKGHSHVYWYRQLPEEGLKFMVYLQKENIIDESGMPKERFSAEFPKEGPSILRIQQVVRGDSAAYFCASSPEAGGNTEAFFGQGTRLTVV.

This clone showed up just once. This chain connects TRBV29-1 to TRBJ1-4; 7 bases line up with TRBD1. V shed 4 bases and J 10 bases; nucleotides not matched to a gene: 9. The CDR3 runs 13 residues. Germline loops: CDR1 SQVTM, CDR2 ANQGSEA. The CDR3 DNA sequence: TGCAGCGTTGGGGCAGGGGGAAGGGGAAAACTGTTTTTT. Amino acids: CSVGAGGRGKLFF.

CDR3 in DNA: TGTGCCAGCAGCTTGGAGACTAGCGGGAGCTACGAGCAGTACTTC. Its translation is CASSLETSGSYEQYF. The chain is built from TRBV5-4 and TRBJ2-7, with 12 bases aligning to TRBD2. This CDR3 contains 15 residues. Trimming removed 0 bases from V and 3 bases from J; junction bases left unmatched: 1. Germline V lookup: CDR1 SGHNT, CDR2 YYREEE (reference sequence).

V is TRBV27 and J is TRBJ1-2; D may be TRBD1 (5 bases). The V gene lost 3 bases and the J gene lost 4 bases, with 21 bases spanning the gap. The V gene's germline CDR1 is MNHEY and CDR2 SMNVEV (reference sequence). This CDR3 comprises 17 residues. CDR3 bases: TGTGCCAGCAGTTTGTTGGATGCGGCAGGGTGGTCCTATGGCTACACCTTC. Translated, it gives CASSLLDAAGWSYGYTF.

This clone appeared many times. This chain uses TRBV6-1 with TRBJ2-1, with a possible D match to TRBD2 (5 bases). Germline loops: CDR1 MNHNS, CDR2 SASEGT. V dropped 4 bases and J dropped 4 bases, with 8 bases sitting between them. There are 13 residues in the CDR3. The CDR3 loop is CASSVLEYNEQFF. DNA of the CDR3: TGTGCCAGCAGTGTACTAGAATACAATGAGCAGTTCTTC.

This clone was seen once. CDR3 loop: CAWRAAGEIYEQYF. The CDR3 nucleotides are TGTGCCTGGAGGGCAGCGGGAGAAATATACGAGCAGTACTTC. This rearrangement joins TRBV30 to TRBJ2-7; 8 positions agree with TRBD2. The germline V gene has CDR1 GTSNPN and CDR2 SVGIG (reference sequence). V lost 3 bases, J lost 4 bases, and 8 bases stayed unmatched. The CDR3 is made up of 14 amino acids.

This chain links TRBV6-1 with TRBJ2-1; the match to TRBD2 covers 10 bases. The germline gives CDR1 MNHNS, CDR2 SASEGT. V was clipped by 4 bases and J by 4 bases; unmatched bases: 7. The CDR3 totals 16 residues. Written as DNA, the CDR3 is TGTGCCAGCAGTGGAACGACTAGCGGGCGTTACAATGAGCAGTTCTTC. Residues: CASSGTTSGRYNEQFF.

The chain uses TRBV9 and TRBJ1-2; no reliable D call. CDR3 length: 14 residues. The germline V and J ends were trimmed by 1 base and 7 bases, with 14 bases remaining between them. Germline-derived CDR1 and CDR2 are SGDLS and YYNGEE. CDR3 DNA: TGTGCCAGCAGCGTAACCGGCCGTGGAGGTGGCTACACCTTC. Translating it yields CASSVTGRGGGYTF. Full variable domain (outside the CDR3, taken from reference TRBV9 and TRBJ1-2): DSGVTQTPKHLITATGQRVTLRCSPRSGDLSVYWYQQSLDQGLQFLIQYYNGEERAKGNILERFSAQQFPDLHSELNLSSLELGDSALYFCASSVTGRGGGYTFGSGTRLTVV.

The chain has TRBV18 and TRBJ2-3; no definite D call. The V gene lost 3 bases and the J gene lost 2 bases, with 3 bases spanning the gap. The CDR3 loop spans 12 amino acids. CDR1 is KGHSH, CDR2 LQKENI, per germline. The CDR3 nucleotides read TGTGCCAGCTCACCGGTCACAGATACGCAGTATTTT. It yields the protein CASSPVTDTQYF.

The chain links TRBV5-5 to TRBJ2-3; no clear D gene. The CDR3 contains 15 residues. Germline V gene data show CDR1 as SGHKS and CDR2 as YYEKEE (reference sequence). V was shortened by 4 bases and J by 0 bases, with 12 bases between the two germline ends. The CDR3 sequence: CASSVIRTSTDTQYF. The CDR3 bases are TGTGCCAGCAGCGTAATTCGAACTAGCACAGATACGCAGTATTTT. Full variable domain (rest looked up from reference TRBV5-5 and TRBJ2-3): DAGVTQSPTHLIKTRGQQVTLRCSPISGHKSVSWYQQVLGQGPQFIFQYYEKEERGRGNFPDRFSARQFPNYSSELNVNALLLGDSALYLCASSVIRTSTDTQYFGPGTRLTVL.

In its sample, this clone was seen once. The chain is built from TRBV29-1 and TRBJ2-3; D may correspond to TRBD1 or TRBD2 (5 bases each). Looked up from germline, CDR1 is SQVTM and CDR2 is ANQGSEA. The CDR3 consists of 14 residues. The V gene lost 6 bases and the J gene lost 6 bases, with 19 bases spanning the gap. CDR3 region: CSVVSGTPGDTQYF. The CDR3 coding sequence is TGCAGCGTCGTCTCCGGGACGCCAGGGGATACGCAGTATTTT.

The gene calls are TRBV28 and TRBJ1-1; possible D gene TRBD1, 5 bases. The V gene lost 8 bases and the J gene lost 1 base, with 8 bases spanning the gap. This CDR3 is 12 amino acids long. The germline V gene has CDR1 MDHEN and CDR2 SYDVKM. DNA for the CDR3: TGTGCCAGCTTACAGGAGAACACTGAAGCTTTCTTT. Residues: CASLQENTEAFF. The entire variable domain, with the rest obtained from reference TRBV28 and TRBJ1-1, is as follows: DVKVTQSSRYLVKRTGEKVFLECVQDMDHENMFWYRQDPGLGLRLIYFSYDVKMKEKGDIPEGYSVSREKKERFSLILESASTNQTSMYLCASLQENTEAFFGQGTRLTVV.

The sample holds one count of this clone. The chain has TRBV29-1 and TRBJ2-2; 8 nucleotides agree with TRBD1. In germline, CDR1 is SQVTM, CDR2 ANQGSEA. With 6 bases clipped from V and 5 bases from J, the junction kept 8 bases outside the gene matches. This CDR3 spans 14 amino acids. The CDR3 DNA follows: TGCAGCGTAGGGGGCAGGGGGCGAACCGGGGAGCTGTTTTTT. Translation: CSVGGRGRTGELFF.

The rearrangement links TRBV2 to TRBJ2-3; 9 bases fit TRBD2. The CDR3 length is 16 residues. The V gene's germline CDR1 is SNHLY and CDR2 FYNNEI. Trimming at V came to 5 bases and at J to 0 bases, leaving 6 bases not matched to a gene. CDR3 amino acids: CASSLASGASTDTQYF. The CDR3 DNA is TGTGCCAGCAGTCTGGCTAGCGGGGCGAGCACAGATACGCAGTATTTT.

This clone has just one count. The rearrangement links TRBV7-9 to TRBJ2-5; D gene ambiguous. Germline V CDR1 and CDR2: SEHNR, FQNEAQ (reference sequence). There are 14 residues in the CDR3. The germline V and J ends were trimmed by 1 base and 5 bases, with 11 bases remaining between them. This chain's CDR3 is CASSLGEVGETQYF. Written as DNA, the CDR3 is TGTGCCAGCAGCTTAGGCGAGGTAGGGGAGACCCAGTACTTC.

The genes are TRBV2 and TRBJ2-3; no firm D call. This CDR3 is 15 amino acids long. Trimming cost V 0 bases and J 6 bases, with 13 bases left between them. The germline V gene has CDR1 SNHLY and CDR2 FYNNEI. The CDR3, as DNA: TGTGCCAGCAGTGAAGCGGGCAGCCGAACGGATACGCAGTATTTT. It specifies CASSEAGSRTDTQYF.

This sequence joins TRBV7-9 and TRBJ2-7; tentatively, D is TRBD1 (5 bases). The CDR3 runs 14 residues. Trimming removed 1 base from V and 5 bases from J, with 12 bases in between. Germline CDR1 SEHNR, CDR2 FQNEAQ (reference sequence). The CDR3 coding sequence is TGTGCCAGCAGCTTAGGGCAGGGTCGGAACGAGCAGTACTTC. This sequence encodes CASSLGQGRNEQYF.

This chain links TRBV7-9 with TRBJ2-3; D is undetermined. Deletions cut 4 bases from V and 6 bases from J, with 8 bases between. This CDR3 contains 12 residues. The germline CDR1 and CDR2 sequences are SEHNR and FQNEAQ (reference sequence). CDR3 nucleotides: TGTGCCAGCAGCTCCGGTCGCGATACGCAGTATTTT. Translating gives CASSSGRDTQYF.